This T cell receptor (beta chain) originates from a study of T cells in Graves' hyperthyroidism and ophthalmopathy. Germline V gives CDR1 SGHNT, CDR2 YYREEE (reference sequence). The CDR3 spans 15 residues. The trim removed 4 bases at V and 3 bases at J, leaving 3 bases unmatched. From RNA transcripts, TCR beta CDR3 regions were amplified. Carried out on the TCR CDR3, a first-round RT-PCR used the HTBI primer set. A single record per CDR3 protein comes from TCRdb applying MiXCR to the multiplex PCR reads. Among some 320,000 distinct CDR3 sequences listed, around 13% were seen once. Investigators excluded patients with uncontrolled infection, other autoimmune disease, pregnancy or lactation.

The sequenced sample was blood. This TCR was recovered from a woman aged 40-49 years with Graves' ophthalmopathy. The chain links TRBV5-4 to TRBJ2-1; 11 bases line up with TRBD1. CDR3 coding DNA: TGTGCCAGCAGCCCGGGACAGGGGGTCTACAATGAGCAGTTCTTC. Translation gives CASSPGQGVYNEQFF.